Below, one T cell receptor beta chain is given with its context. What it binds is unknown. This sample is drawn from a study of T cell repertoires in cytomegalovirus infection. Overall study: Recently described HLA-C-restricted plus well-studied HLA-B-restricted CMV epitopes were used.

Overall study results and limits: CMV carriers with the relevant HLA were identified by cumulative public TCR beta family frequency. The ex vivo response was dominated by HLA-C-restricted CMV-specific TCR beta clonotypes.

TCRdb passed the reads through MiXCR, listing each CDR3 protein once. Here the sample spans about 900,000 distinct CDR3 sequences, 30% to 40% being singletons. The V gene end was trimmed by 8 bases and the J gene end by 6 bases; junction bases not matched to a gene: 6. The length of the CDR3 is 13 residues. Germline loops: CDR1 MNHEY, CDR2 SMNVEV (reference sequence). This chain links TRBV27 with TRBJ1-4, with 7 bases that match TRBD1. The sequenced sample was cultured CD8+ T cells from PBMCs, obtained from culture after CMV antigen stimulation. The TCR originated in a human donor in good health (CMV status not recorded). Some clones in this sample may be carry-over from other donors' samples. The CDR3 bases are TGTGCCAGCGGGACAGTCGCGGATGAAAAACTGTTTTTT. Its translation: CASGTVADEKLFF.